These 29 T cell receptor beta chains share one sample of origin, sequenced in a study of blood T cell repertoires in COVID-19. Here immunoSEQ multiplex PCR was the method, and the copy in TCRdb shows in-frame clones only, minus some. The sample has 65,000 to 85,000 clones; nearly 90% are singletons. The sequencing sample was made of peripheral blood. These receptors all come from a man in his fifties or sixties with active COVID-19.

This rearrangement joins TRBV11-2 to TRBJ1-4; possible D gene TRBD1, 6 bases. CDR1 is SGHAT, CDR2 FQNNGV, per germline. V was clipped by 2 bases and J by 10 bases, with 11 bases between them. The CDR3 runs 13 residues. In nucleotides, the CDR3 is TGTGCCAGCAGCTTATCAGGGGCGGGAAAACTGTTTTTT. Translating gives CASSLSGAGKLFF. Based on the CDR3 plus reference TRBV11-2 and TRBJ1-4, the full variable domain is EAGVAQSPRYKIIEKRQSVAFWCNPISGHATLYWYQQILGQGPKLLIQFQNNGVVDDSQLPKDRFSAERLKGVDSTLKIQPAKLEDSAVYLCASSLSGAGKLFFGSGTQLSVL.

The chain combines TRBV5-4 with TRBJ2-7, with D maybe TRBD2 (5 bases). V lost 2 bases and J lost 6, with 12 bases in between. CDR3 size: 13 residues. Germline loops: CDR1 SGHNT, CDR2 YYREEE (reference sequence). As DNA, the CDR3 is TGTGCCAGCAGCTTCGGTGACTACCGCGAGCAGTACTTC. Translating gives CASSFGDYREQYF.

V and J are TRBV7-8 and TRBJ2-5; D not certain. The CDR3 consists of 14 residues. Germline V CDR1 and CDR2: SGHVS, FQNEAQ. The V end was cut by 2 bases, the J end by 4 bases, with 11 bases between. Written as DNA, the CDR3 is TGTGCCAGCAGCTTAACCGCTTCCGGAGAGACCCAGTACTTC. Translated, it gives CASSLTASGETQYF.

The chain is built from TRBV6-1 and TRBJ2-1, with TRBD2 matching 10 bases. The germline V gene encodes CDR1 MNHNS and CDR2 SASEGT. The CDR3 contains 15 residues. With V trimmed by 3 bases and J by 4 bases, 3 bases remained unmatched. The CDR3 sequence: CASSESGGGYNEQFF. The CDR3 DNA is TGTGCCAGCAGTGAGAGCGGGGGGGGATACAATGAGCAGTTCTTC.

CDR3 in amino acids: CASSLGQGAIEKLFF. CDR3 bases: TGTGCCAGCAGCTTAGGGCAGGGGGCAATTGAAAAACTGTTTTTT. The chain combines TRBV7-9 with TRBJ1-4; 8 bases match TRBD1. The CDR3 totals 15 residues. CDR1 and CDR2 from the germline V gene are SEHNR and FQNEAQ (reference sequence). Germline trimming cut 1 base from V and 7 bases from J; bases unmatched to any gene: 5.

This chain joins TRBV5-1 and TRBJ2-7; D call uncertain. V was trimmed by 3 bases and J by 2 bases, leaving 15 bases between them. Germline lookup yields CDR1 SGHRS and CDR2 YFSETQ. This CDR3 has 15 amino acids. DNA of the CDR3: TGCGCCAGCAGCTCCTCATCGACACAGACCTACGAGCAGTACTTC. This encodes CASSSSSTQTYEQYF.

This clone came up a few times. This chain uses TRBV5-5 with TRBJ1-6; a weak D match, TRBD1 (5 bases). The CDR3 covers 17 residues. Germline V gene lookup returns CDR1 SGHKS and CDR2 YYEKEE (reference sequence). Between the trimmed V and J ends, which lost 1 base and 7 bases, there was a span of 18 bases. The CDR3, as DNA: TGTGCCAGCAGCTTGTTCCCTAGCGACCCAGGGAATTCACCCCTCCACTTT. Its protein is CASSLFPSDPGNSPLHF.

The genes are TRBV3-1 (or the pseudogene TRBV3-2) and TRBJ2-3, with D possibly TRBD2 on 5 matching bases. Trimming took 0 bases from V and 2 from J, leaving 24 bases between them. The CDR3 has 20 residues. Per the germline V gene, CDR1 is LGHDT and CDR2 is YNNKEL (reference sequence). The CDR3 nucleotides read TGTGCCAGCAGCCAAGATCTTCGTACAGAGCTAGCCCCATCCACAGATACGCAGTATTTT. As protein: CASSQDLRTELAPSTDTQYF.

The chain carries TRBV5-6 and TRBJ1-2; TRBD1 agrees at 8 bases. Germline V gene data show CDR1 as SGHDT and CDR2 as YYEEEE. The CDR3 loop spans 14 amino acids. The junction had 6 bases not matched to a gene; V was cut back by 6 bases and J by 2 bases. In nucleotides, the CDR3 is TGTGCCAGCAATCCGACAGGGGCAAACTATGGCTACACCTTC. It encodes CASNPTGANYGYTF.

The genes are TRBV6-6 and TRBJ1-5; D is perhaps TRBD1 (6 bases). Per the germline V gene, CDR1 is MNHNY and CDR2 is SVGAGI (reference sequence). Trimming took off 4 bases at V and 4 bases at J, with 11 bases between the two ends. The CDR3 is 14 amino acids. DNA for the CDR3: TGTGCCAGCAGTTTTGGACAGACTAATCAGCCCCAGCATTTT. As protein: CASSFGQTNQPQHF.

CDR3 sequence (DNA): TGTGCCACCAGCATGGAGGGCTACAATGAGCAGTTCTTC. Its protein product is CATSMEGYNEQFF. This chain links TRBV15 with TRBJ2-1; possibly TRBD2 for D (6 bases). The ends were cut back, 4 bases at V and 3 bases at J, with 7 bases in the middle. This CDR3 spans 13 amino acids. The V gene's germline CDR1 is LNHNV and CDR2 YYDKDF (reference sequence).

The V and J genes are TRBV6-5 and TRBJ2-7; TRBD1 might be the D (6 bases). The germline gives CDR1 MNHEY, CDR2 SVGAGI. Between the trimmed V and J ends, which lost 7 bases and 0 bases, there was a span of 16 bases. The CDR3 has 15 residues. In DNA form, the CDR3 reads TGTGCCAGCATGACACGACAGGCCAGCTCCTACGAGCAGTACTTC. It codes for CASMTRQASSYEQYF.

This clone was counted a single time. The J gene is TRBJ1-4, the V gene TRBV19; D is unclear. CDR1 is LNHDA, CDR2 SQIVND, per germline (reference sequence). V lost 7 bases and J 7 bases, leaving 10 bases between the germline ends. CDR3 length equals 12 residues. The CDR3, as DNA: TGTGCCAGTACCCGGAGAGGTGAAAAACTGTTTTTT. Its translation: CASTRRGEKLFF.

In this sample, this clone turned up once. CDR3 sequence: CASSGGAGRNTEAFF. The CDR3 nucleotides are TGTGCCAGCAGTGGAGGGGCTGGGAGGAACACTGAAGCTTTCTTT. This chain joins TRBV27 and TRBJ1-1; D possibly corresponds to TRBD1 (5 bases). With 5 bases removed from V and 1 base from J, the gap between germline ends came to 14 bases. Germline lookup yields CDR1 MNHEY and CDR2 SMNVEV (reference sequence). CDR3 length: 15 amino acids.

This chain joins TRBV3-1 (or the pseudogene TRBV3-2) and TRBJ2-3; the D is unclear. Trimming left V 0 bases short and J 12 bases short, with 7 bases between. Germline-derived CDR1 and CDR2 are LGHDT and YNNKEL (reference sequence). The CDR3 consists of 11 residues. The CDR3 region has the DNA TGTGCCAGCAGCCAAGATGGAGAACAGTATTTT. It is translated as CASSQDGEQYF.

The rearrangement joins TRBV19 to TRBJ1-5; 8 nucleotides agree with TRBD1. This CDR3 region has 15 residues. With V trimmed by 4 bases and J by 0 bases, 2 bases remained unmatched. From germline, CDR1 is LNHDA and CDR2 SQIVND (reference sequence). The CDR3 bases are TGTGCCAGTAGTACCGGGACAGGTAGCAATCAGCCCCAGCATTTT. It is translated as CASSTGTGSNQPQHF.

This clone was counted once. This chain links TRBV5-1 with TRBJ1-5, with TRBD1 as a possible D gene (6 bases). The CDR3 extends over 15 amino acids. Trimming pared 0 bases from V and 2 bases from J, leaving 9 bases between. The germline gives CDR1 SGHRS, CDR2 YFSETQ. The CDR3 is CASSLAGVGNQPQHF. The CDR3 DNA reads TGCGCCAGCAGCTTGGCAGGGGTGGGCAATCAGCCCCAGCATTTT.

The chain combines TRBV11-2 with TRBJ1-1; D is unresolved. Germline lookup yields CDR1 SGHAT and CDR2 FQNNGV. The CDR3 runs 15 residues. V was cut by 5 bases and J by 5 bases, with 18 bases left in between. The CDR3: CASSPISGSWTEAFF. CDR3 sequence (DNA): TGTGCCAGCAGCCCGATATCGGGGAGCTGGACTGAAGCTTTCTTT.

The V gene is TRBV12-3 or TRBV12-4, the J gene TRBJ1-2; 7 bases are a match to TRBD1. The CDR3 contains 13 residues. V lost 6 bases and J lost 8; bases outside the gene matches: 9. The CDR3 region is CASSPTGVGGYTF. The CDR3 DNA reads TGTGCCAGCAGCCCAACAGGGGTTGGGGGCTACACCTTC.

The rearrangement links TRBV1 to TRBJ1-1; TRBD1 was called by the table and not checked on the DNA. TRBV1 corresponds to a pseudogene. This CDR3 contains 13 residues. This CDR3 reads CTSSQTQGTEAFF. The CDR3 DNA reads TGCACCAGCAGCCAAACACAGGGGACTGAAGCTTTCTTT.

This clone was seen only a few times. The chain combines TRBV5-4 with TRBJ1-6; 10 nucleotides align to TRBD1. The V gene end was trimmed by 5 bases and the J gene end by 8 bases; junction bases not matched to a gene: 10. The germline CDR1 and CDR2 sequences are SGHNT and YYREEE (reference sequence). There are 16 residues in the CDR3. The CDR3 reads CASRDKGQGPDSPLHF. DNA for the CDR3: TGTGCCAGCAGGGATAAGGGACAGGGGCCGGATTCACCCCTCCACTTT.

This clone was counted a few times. The same CDR3 also results from other DNA sequences found in this sample. The rearrangement joins TRBV18 to TRBJ1-3; unclear D gene. Trimming pared 2 bases from V and 0 bases from J, leaving 8 bases between. Germline V gives CDR1 KGHSH, CDR2 LQKENI. This CDR3 contains 15 residues. The CDR3 reads CASSPSPLSGNTIYF. As DNA, the CDR3 is TGTGCCAGCTCACCAAGCCCCCTCTCTGGAAACACCATATATTTT.

In this sample, this clone turned up a few times. The rearrangement links TRBV6-2 or TRBV6-3 to TRBJ2-2; D might be TRBD1 (6 bases). V lost 0 bases to trimming and J lost 4 bases, with 9 bases between them. CDR1 and CDR2 from the germline V gene are MNHEY and SVGEGT. CDR3 size: 15 residues. CDR3 bases: TGTGCCAGCAGTTACTCAGCAGGGGCCACCGGGGAGCTGTTTTTT. Protein: CASSYSAGATGELFF.

This sequence joins TRBV3-1 (or the pseudogene TRBV3-2) and TRBJ1-2; D gene unclear. Germline CDR1 LGHDT, CDR2 YNNKEL (reference sequence). The CDR3 is made up of 12 amino acids. V lost 4 bases to trimming and J lost 4 bases, with 7 bases between them. Here the CDR3 reads CASSLSFYGYTF. Here the CDR3 DNA reads TGTGCCAGCAGCCTCAGTTTCTATGGCTACACCTTC.

This clone has only one observation. The rearrangement uses TRBV4-3 and TRBJ1-2, with D unclear. This CDR3 region has 16 residues. Trimming took 0 bases from V and 4 from J, leaving 15 bases between them. Germline values: CDR1 LGHNA, CDR2 YSLEER. This chain's CDR3 is CASSQDLSGIFYGYTF. The CDR3 nucleotides are TGCGCCAGCAGCCAAGACTTATCCGGGATCTTCTATGGCTACACCTTC.

J is TRBJ1-2 and V is TRBV7-9; D is possibly TRBD1 (6 bases). Per the germline V gene, CDR1 is SEHNR and CDR2 is FQNEAQ (reference sequence). There are 16 residues in the CDR3. V lost 5 bases and J lost 2, with 18 bases in between. The CDR3 nucleotides are TGTGCCAGCAGCCAAAGGGCAGGGGACCACAACTATGGCTACACCTTC. Translated, it gives CASSQRAGDHNYGYTF.

This sequence joins TRBV12-5 and TRBJ2-5; 8 bases agree with TRBD2. CDR1 LGHNT and CDR2 FRNRAP come from the germline V gene. V lost 1 base, J lost 5 bases, and 12 bases stayed unmatched. The CDR3 consists of 17 residues. CDR3 protein: CASGLGEAGAIGETQYF. The CDR3 coding sequence is TGTGCTAGTGGTTTGGGGGAAGCGGGGGCCATTGGGGAGACCCAGTACTTC.

The V call is TRBV4-3, the J call TRBJ2-1; 11 positions match TRBD2. Germline CDR1 is LGHNA and CDR2 is YSLEER. V was clipped by 0 bases and J by 15 bases; unmatched bases: 13. The CDR3 extends over 16 amino acids. The CDR3 spells CASSQDLAGGRLVRFF. DNA for the CDR3: TGCGCCAGCAGCCAAGATCTAGCGGGGGGTAGGTTAGTGCGGTTCTTC.

This chain links TRBV7-8 with TRBJ1-2; no definite D call. The CDR3 sequence is 16 residues long. Between the trimmed V and J ends, which lost 2 bases and 5 bases, there was a span of 18 bases. Germline V gives CDR1 SGHVS, CDR2 FQNEAQ. The CDR3 DNA reads TGTGCCAGCAGCTTATTATCGTTAGCCCGAGATTATGGCTACACCTTC. The encoded protein is CASSLLSLARDYGYTF.